The 4 T cell receptor beta chains below were found in one sample sequenced in a study of control samples from healthy donors and cancer patients. TCRdb keeps only in-frame clones here, not all; method: immunoSEQ multiplex PCR. The sample lists roughly 150,000 clones, about 93% occurring once. Sequencing input: blood. The source is a man aged 45-65 years in good health.

The J gene is TRBJ1-1, the V gene TRBV5-4; a weak D match, TRBD1 (6 bases). The V gene's germline CDR1 is SGHNT and CDR2 YYREEE (reference sequence). Trimming stripped 3 bases from V and 4 bases from J, with 13 bases between. The CDR3 sequence is 14 residues long. The CDR3 loop is CASSSTGFGTEAFF. Written as DNA, the CDR3 is TGTGCCAGCAGCTCTACAGGGTTTGGCACTGAAGCTTTCTTT.

Comment on this clone: Mismatch with germline at one junction end may stem from a read error. The CDR3 here is CASRLGQGQGEQYF. The CDR3 DNA follows: TGCGCCAGCAGGTTGGGACAGGGGCAGGGCGAGCAGTACTTC. This chain uses TRBV5-1 with TRBJ2-7, with 10 bases matching TRBD1. The CDR3 covers 14 residues. Germline V lookup: CDR1 SGHRS, CDR2 YFSETQ.

The gene calls are TRBV29-1 and TRBJ1-4; D is undetermined. Germline V gene data show CDR1 as SQVTM and CDR2 as ANQGSEA. The CDR3 has 14 amino acids. Trimming took off 6 bases at V and 0 bases at J, with 11 bases between the two ends. The CDR3 DNA reads as TGCAGCGTAAGGGTGCAGCCAACTAATGAAAAACTGTTTTTT. It is translated as CSVRVQPTNEKLFF.

This rearrangement joins TRBV28 to TRBJ1-5; possibly TRBD1 for D (6 bases). The germline V and J ends were trimmed by 6 bases and 1 base, with 13 bases remaining between them. CDR1 MDHEN and CDR2 SYDVKM come from the germline V gene. The CDR3 is made up of 15 amino acids. The CDR3 DNA follows: TGTGCCAGCAGCCGATGGACAGAGAGCAATCAGCCCCAGCATTTT. Translating gives CASSRWTESNQPQHF. The variable domain in full, completed from reference TRBV28 and TRBJ1-5, reads DVKVTQSSRYLVKRTGEKVFLECVQDMDHENMFWYRQDPGLGLRLIYFSYDVKMKEKGDIPEGYSVSREKKERFSLILESASTNQTSMYLCASSRWTESNQPQHFGDGTRLSIL.